These 21 T cell receptor beta chains originate from one sample sequenced in a study of blood T cell repertoires in COVID-19. Sequencing was performed with immunoSEQ multiplex PCR; in TCRdb, only in-frame clones are kept and a portion is missing. The top ten hold 3.6% of the sample, which has roughly 250,000 clones, 83% seen once. The sequenced sample was PBMCs or T cells enriched from blood (not recorded which). The receptors originated from a woman in her forties who had been exposed to COVID-19.

This clone has just one count. The chain joins TRBV28 to TRBJ1-2; the match to TRBD1 covers 7 bases. CDR3 size: 13 residues. Germline V lookup: CDR1 MDHEN, CDR2 SYDVKM. The V and J ends lost 5 bases and 6 bases, in that order; junction bases with no gene match: 6. CDR3 sequence: CASSGQVVDGYTF. In DNA form, the CDR3 reads TGTGCCAGCAGTGGACAGGTTGTGGATGGCTACACCTTC.

The J gene is TRBJ2-6, the V gene TRBV5-1; 7 bases agree with TRBD1. V gave up 5 bases and J gave up 2 bases; unmatched junction bases: 7. This CDR3 has 16 residues. The germline V gene encodes CDR1 SGHRS and CDR2 YFSETQ. The chain's CDR3 is CASRDTGAPGANVLTF. The CDR3 DNA reads TGCGCCAGCAGGGACACAGGGGCCCCTGGGGCCAACGTCCTGACTTTC. The full variable domain, rest sourced from reference TRBV5-1 and TRBJ2-6, is KAGVTQTPRYLIKTRGQQVTLSCSPISGHRSVSWYQQTPGQGLQFLFEYFSETQRNKGNFPGRFSGRQFSNSRSEMNVSTLELGDSALYLCASRDTGAPGANVLTFGAGSRLTVL.

The chain is built from TRBV6-2 or TRBV6-3 and TRBJ2-2, with 13 bases aligning to TRBD2. Germline V lookup: CDR1 MNHEY, CDR2 SVGEGT. The trim removed 5 bases at V and 4 bases at J, leaving 7 bases unmatched. This CDR3 spans 17 amino acids. CDR3 nucleotide sequence: TGTGCCAGCAGTGCAACTAGCGGGGGGGCCGGCACCGGGGAGCTGTTTTTT. Residues: CASSATSGGAGTGELFF.

This clone appeared once. The rearrangement uses TRBV9 and TRBJ2-3, with 10 bases identical to TRBD2. With V trimmed by 0 bases and J by 4 bases, 2 bases remained unmatched. The CDR3 sequence is 15 residues long. The germline V gene encodes CDR1 SGDLS and CDR2 YYNGEE. The CDR3 reads CASSVGLAGADTQYF. The CDR3 region has the DNA TGTGCCAGCAGCGTAGGTCTAGCGGGGGCAGATACGCAGTATTTT.

The genes are TRBV7-3 and TRBJ2-7, with D possibly being TRBD1 (5 bases). With 0 bases removed from V and 4 bases from J, the gap between germline ends came to 13 bases. This CDR3 has 15 residues. From germline, CDR1 is SGHTA and CDR2 FQGTGA. The CDR3 coding sequence is TGTGCCAGCAGCTTAACAGGCCAGGGTGGTTACGAGCAGTACTTC. Protein product: CASSLTGQGGYEQYF.

This chain links TRBV5-4 with TRBJ1-2; D gene unclear. This CDR3 is 13 amino acids long. V shed 2 bases and J shed 8 bases, with 13 bases lying between them. Germline assignment: CDR1 SGHNT and CDR2 YYREEE (reference sequence). CDR3 bases: TGTGCCAGCAGCTTTCGGGGAGGTGGCGGCTACACCTTC. Amino acids: CASSFRGGGGYTF.

The CDR3 DNA reads TGTGCCAGCGCCGATCCCAGGACAGGGGAAACTGAAGCTTTCTTT. It translates to CASADPRTGETEAFF. The rearrangement links TRBV7-9 to TRBJ1-1; 9 nucleotides match TRBD1. V was pared by 8 bases and J by 5 bases, with 12 bases of the junction left unmatched. Germline V gene lookup returns CDR1 SEHNR and CDR2 FQNEAQ (reference sequence). The CDR3 is made up of 15 amino acids.

This sequence joins TRBV19 and TRBJ1-2; D gene ambiguous. CDR1 LNHDA and CDR2 SQIVND come from the germline V gene (reference sequence). V lost 0 bases, J lost 4 bases, and 21 bases lay in between. This CDR3 has 18 amino acids. The CDR3 reads CASSIDVGDGLLTYGYTF. The CDR3 nucleotides read TGTGCCAGTAGTATAGATGTGGGCGACGGCCTGTTAACCTATGGCTACACCTTC.

This chain uses TRBV5-1 with TRBJ1-4, with TRBD1 matching over 10 bases. Germline values: CDR1 SGHRS, CDR2 YFSETQ. Trimming at V came to 4 bases and at J to 2 bases, leaving 5 bases not matched to a gene. This CDR3 region has 16 residues. The chain's CDR3 is CASSLGQGVTNEKLFF. The CDR3 DNA sequence: TGCGCCAGCAGCCTAGGACAGGGGGTGACTAATGAAAAACTGTTTTTT. The full variable domain, with the rest looked up from reference TRBV5-1 and TRBJ1-4, is KAGVTQTPRYLIKTRGQQVTLSCSPISGHRSVSWYQQTPGQGLQFLFEYFSETQRNKGNFPGRFSGRQFSNSRSEMNVSTLELGDSALYLCASSLGQGVTNEKLFFGSGTQLSVL.

This clone was picked up one time. V gene TRBV5-1 combines with J gene TRBJ2-6, with a tentative D call TRBD1 (5 bases). CDR1 is SGHRS, CDR2 YFSETQ, per germline. Trimming removed 6 bases from V and 0 bases from J, with 13 bases in between. This CDR3 has 16 amino acids. The CDR3 DNA follows: TGCGCCAGCAAAAAACAGGCCTCCTCTGGGGCCAACGTCCTGACTTTC. Translated: CASKKQASSGANVLTF. The whole variable domain, remainder taken from reference TRBV5-1 and TRBJ2-6, is KAGVTQTPRYLIKTRGQQVTLSCSPISGHRSVSWYQQTPGQGLQFLFEYFSETQRNKGNFPGRFSGRQFSNSRSEMNVSTLELGDSALYLCASKKQASSGANVLTFGAGSRLTVL.

This clone has only a few counts. This chain joins TRBV6-5 and TRBJ1-6, with D uncertain. Germline-derived CDR1 and CDR2 are MNHEY and SVGAGI. CDR3 length: 14 amino acids. Trimming stripped 6 bases from V and 7 bases from J, with 13 bases between. CDR3: CASSSPEGNSPLHF. The CDR3 bases are TGTGCCAGCAGCTCCCCCGAGGGCAATTCACCCCTCCACTTT.

The chain combines TRBV4-1 with TRBJ2-3, with D possibly matching TRBD2 (5 bases). The CDR3 is 16 amino acids. Germline V gene lookup returns CDR1 MGHRA and CDR2 YSYEKL. Deletions cut 5 bases from V and 1 base from J, with 16 bases between. The CDR3 DNA sequence: TGCGCCAGCAGCGAAAGAAACGGGGTTGGCACAGATACGCAGTATTTT. This sequence encodes CASSERNGVGTDTQYF.

The CDR3 DNA sequence: TGTGCCAGCAGCTTAGATGGGGCGAACTATGGCTACACCTTC. Translating gives CASSLDGANYGYTF. This chain joins TRBV11-2 and TRBJ1-2, with D maybe TRBD1 (5 bases). CDR1 is SGHAT, CDR2 FQNNGV, per germline. Trimming took off 0 bases at V and 2 bases at J, with 7 bases between the two ends. The CDR3 loop spans 14 amino acids. The full variable domain, completed using reference TRBV11-2 and TRBJ1-2, is EAGVAQSPRYKIIEKRQSVAFWCNPISGHATLYWYQQILGQGPKLLIQFQNNGVVDDSQLPKDRFSAERLKGVDSTLKIQPAKLEDSAVYLCASSLDGANYGYTFGSGTRLTVV.

The chain is built from TRBV6-5 and TRBJ1-1; D is ambiguous. Germline lookup yields CDR1 MNHEY and CDR2 SVGAGI. Deletions cut 11 bases from V and 1 base from J, with 17 bases between. The CDR3 spans 14 residues. CDR3 coding DNA: TGTGCCTCAGGCGAGGGAAGCGCGAACACTGAAGCTTTCTTT. Amino acid sequence: CASGEGSANTEAFF.

This chain joins TRBV10-3 and TRBJ2-1, with no clear D. Trimming cost V 7 bases and J 1 base, with 11 bases left between them. CDR1 ENHRY and CDR2 SYGVKD come from the germline V gene. CDR3 size: 14 residues. The CDR3 region has the DNA TGTGCCATCAACGCGGAGCAATCCTACAATGAGCAGTTCTTC. This translates into CAINAEQSYNEQFF.

The chain joins TRBV27 to TRBJ2-3; 8 positions match TRBD1. Germline V gene sequence: CDR1 MNHEY, CDR2 SMNVEV (reference sequence). After removal of 8 bases from V and 2 bases from J, the junction contained 9 bases not matched to a gene. The CDR3 contains 15 residues. As DNA, the CDR3 is TGTGCCAGCCGAAAGACAGGGGACTTCACAGATACGCAGTATTTT. Protein sequence: CASRKTGDFTDTQYF.

The chain couples TRBV6-5 to TRBJ2-1, with 11 bases lining up with TRBD2. Germline CDR1 MNHEY, CDR2 SVGAGI. This CDR3 has 14 residues. With V trimmed by 5 bases and J by 9 bases, 6 bases remained unmatched. The CDR3 DNA is TGTGCCAGCAGTCCACTAGCGGGGGAGGGTGAGCAGTTCTTC. Protein product: CASSPLAGEGEQFF.

The genes are TRBV5-1 and TRBJ1-4, with D unresolved. The CDR3 sequence is 13 residues long. The germline V gene encodes CDR1 SGHRS and CDR2 YFSETQ. Trimming took 4 bases from V and 8 from J, leaving 12 bases between them. The CDR3: CASSPGSREKLFF. The DNA of the CDR3 is TGCGCCAGCAGCCCGGGGAGCAGGGAAAAACTGTTTTTT.

The genes are TRBV6-5 and TRBJ2-3; D is unclear. Germline loops: CDR1 MNHEY, CDR2 SVGAGI. The CDR3 extends over 13 amino acids. V was clipped by 10 bases and J by 4 bases, with 15 bases between them. The CDR3 sequence: CATKPISSDTQYF. CDR3 sequence (DNA): TGTGCCACCAAGCCGATTAGCTCAGATACGCAGTATTTT.

The chain combines TRBV4-2 with TRBJ2-5, with TRBD2 as a possible D gene (6 bases). CDR3 length equals 15 residues. Germline values: CDR1 LGHNA, CDR2 YNFKEQ. V lost 3 bases and J lost 3, with 14 bases in between. In DNA form, the CDR3 reads TGTGCCAGCAGCCACCCGGGAGCTACGGAAGAGACCCAGTACTTC. It encodes CASSHPGATEETQYF.

The chain has TRBV12-5 and TRBJ1-1; D might be TRBD1 (5 bases). V was pared by 2 bases and J by 4 bases, with 11 bases between. CDR1 and CDR2 from the germline V gene are LGHNT and FRNRAP. The CDR3 is 14 residues long. The CDR3 region has the DNA TGTGCTAGTGGTTTGCCCCAGGGAGGCACTGAAGCTTTCTTT. Its translation: CASGLPQGGTEAFF.